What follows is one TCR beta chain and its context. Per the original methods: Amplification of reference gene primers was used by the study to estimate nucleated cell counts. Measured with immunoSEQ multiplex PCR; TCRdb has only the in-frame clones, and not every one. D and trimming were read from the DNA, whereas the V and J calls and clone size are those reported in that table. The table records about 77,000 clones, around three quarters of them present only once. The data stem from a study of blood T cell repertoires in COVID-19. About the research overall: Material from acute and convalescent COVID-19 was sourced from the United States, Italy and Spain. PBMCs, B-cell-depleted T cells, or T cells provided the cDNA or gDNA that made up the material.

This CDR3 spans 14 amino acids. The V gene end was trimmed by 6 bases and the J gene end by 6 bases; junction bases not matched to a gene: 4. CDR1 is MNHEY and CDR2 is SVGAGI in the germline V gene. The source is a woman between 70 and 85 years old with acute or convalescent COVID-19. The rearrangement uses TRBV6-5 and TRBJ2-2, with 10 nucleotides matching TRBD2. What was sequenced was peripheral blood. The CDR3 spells CASRKSGGAGELFF. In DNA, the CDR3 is TGTGCCAGCAGAAAAAGCGGGGGGGCCGGGGAGCTGTTTTTT.